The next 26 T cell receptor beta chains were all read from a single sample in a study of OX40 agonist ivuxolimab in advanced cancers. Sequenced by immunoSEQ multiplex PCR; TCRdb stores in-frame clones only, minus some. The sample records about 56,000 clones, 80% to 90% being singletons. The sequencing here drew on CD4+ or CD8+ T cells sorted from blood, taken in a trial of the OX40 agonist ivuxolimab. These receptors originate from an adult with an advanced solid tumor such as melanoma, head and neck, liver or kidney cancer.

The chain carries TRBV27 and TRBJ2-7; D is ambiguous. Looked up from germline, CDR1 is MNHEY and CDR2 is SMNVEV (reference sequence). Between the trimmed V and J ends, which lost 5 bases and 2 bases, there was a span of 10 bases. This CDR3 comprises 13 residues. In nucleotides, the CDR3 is TGTGCCAGCAGTCCTTATAAAGCCTACGAGCAGTACTTC. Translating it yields CASSPYKAYEQYF.

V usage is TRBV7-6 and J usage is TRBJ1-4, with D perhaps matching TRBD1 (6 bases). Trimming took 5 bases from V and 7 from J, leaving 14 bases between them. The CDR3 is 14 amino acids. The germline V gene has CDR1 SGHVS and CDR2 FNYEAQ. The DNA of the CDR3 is TGTGCCAGCAGCCTAGGGGGAAACGCTGAAAAACTGTTTTTT. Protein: CASSLGGNAEKLFF.

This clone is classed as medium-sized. CDR3 in DNA: TGTGCCAGCACTTTGACTAGCGGCTCCTACGAGCAGTACTTC. Translated, it gives CASTLTSGSYEQYF. The chain carries TRBV2 and TRBJ2-7, with 9 bases lining up with TRBD2. V trimming: 7 bases; J trimming: 0 bases; junction bases outside the gene matches: 4. The CDR3 totals 14 residues. The germline gives CDR1 SNHLY, CDR2 FYNNEI.

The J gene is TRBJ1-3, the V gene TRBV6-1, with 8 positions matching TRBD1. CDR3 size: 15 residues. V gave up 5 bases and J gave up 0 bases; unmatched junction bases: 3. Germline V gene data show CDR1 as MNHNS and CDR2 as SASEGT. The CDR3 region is CASSWDRSSGNTIYF. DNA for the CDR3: TGTGCCAGCAGTTGGGACAGGAGCTCTGGAAACACCATATATTTT.

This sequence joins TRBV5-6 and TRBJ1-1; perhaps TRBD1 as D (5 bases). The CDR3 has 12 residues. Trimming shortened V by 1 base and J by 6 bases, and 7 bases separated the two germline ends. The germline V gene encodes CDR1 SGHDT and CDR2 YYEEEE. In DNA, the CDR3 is TGTGCCAGCAGCTTGAAAGGGGCTGAAGCTTTCTTT. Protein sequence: CASSLKGAEAFF.

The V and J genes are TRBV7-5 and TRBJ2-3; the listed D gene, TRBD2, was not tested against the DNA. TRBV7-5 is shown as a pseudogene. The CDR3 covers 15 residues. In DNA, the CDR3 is TGTGCCAGAAGCTTCCCACTAGCAGGGTCAGATACGCAGTATTTT. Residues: CARSFPLAGSDTQYF.

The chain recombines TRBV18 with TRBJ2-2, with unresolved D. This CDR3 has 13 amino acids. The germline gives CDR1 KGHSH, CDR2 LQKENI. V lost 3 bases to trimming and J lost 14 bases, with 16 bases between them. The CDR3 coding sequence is TGTGCCAGCTCACCGCCGACCCCAAAGGGCCTGTTTTTT. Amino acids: CASSPPTPKGLFF.

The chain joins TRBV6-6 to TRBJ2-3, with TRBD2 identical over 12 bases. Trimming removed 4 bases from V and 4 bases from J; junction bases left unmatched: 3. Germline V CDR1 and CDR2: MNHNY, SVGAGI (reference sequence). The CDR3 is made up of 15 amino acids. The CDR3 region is CASSFTSGGPDTQYF. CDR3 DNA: TGTGCCAGCAGTTTTACTAGCGGGGGGCCAGATACGCAGTATTTT.

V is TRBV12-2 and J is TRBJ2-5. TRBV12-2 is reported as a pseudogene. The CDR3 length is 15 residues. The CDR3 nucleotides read TGTGCAAGTCGCTTAGGGGGTTTCGTCCAAGAGACCCAGTACTTC. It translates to CASRLGGFVQETQYF.

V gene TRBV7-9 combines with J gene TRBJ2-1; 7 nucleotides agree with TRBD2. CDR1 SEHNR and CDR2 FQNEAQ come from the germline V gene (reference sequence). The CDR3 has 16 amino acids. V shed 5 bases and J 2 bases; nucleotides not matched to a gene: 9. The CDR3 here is CASSKGETSPYNEQFF. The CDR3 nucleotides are TGTGCCAGCAGCAAAGGTGAGACTAGCCCCTACAATGAGCAGTTCTTC.

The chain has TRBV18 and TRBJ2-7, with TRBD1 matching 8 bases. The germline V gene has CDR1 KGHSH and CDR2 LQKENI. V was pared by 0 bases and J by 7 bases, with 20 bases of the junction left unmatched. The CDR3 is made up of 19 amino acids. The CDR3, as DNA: TGTGCCAGCTCACCACCCAGAAGGACAGGGTGGAATACAATTAATGAGCAGTACTTC. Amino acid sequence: CASSPPRRTGWNTINEQYF.

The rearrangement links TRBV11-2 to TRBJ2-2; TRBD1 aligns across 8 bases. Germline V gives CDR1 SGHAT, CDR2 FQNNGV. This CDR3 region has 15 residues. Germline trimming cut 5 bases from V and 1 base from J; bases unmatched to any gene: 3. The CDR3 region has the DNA TGTGCCAGCAGCGGAACAGGGGGGAACACCGGGGAGCTGTTTTTT. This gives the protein CASSGTGGNTGELFF.

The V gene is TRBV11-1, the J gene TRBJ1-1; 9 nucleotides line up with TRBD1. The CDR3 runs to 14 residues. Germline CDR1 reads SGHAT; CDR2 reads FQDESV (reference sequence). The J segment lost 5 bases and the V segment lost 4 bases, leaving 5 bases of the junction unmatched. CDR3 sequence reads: CASSWTGVGTEAFF. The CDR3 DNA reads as TGTGCCAGCAGCTGGACAGGGGTCGGGACTGAAGCTTTCTTT.

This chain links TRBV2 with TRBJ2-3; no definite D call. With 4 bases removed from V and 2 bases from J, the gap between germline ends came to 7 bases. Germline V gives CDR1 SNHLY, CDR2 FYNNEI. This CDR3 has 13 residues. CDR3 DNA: TGTGCCAGCAGTGTGGCGTTCACAGATACGCAGTATTTT. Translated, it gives CASSVAFTDTQYF. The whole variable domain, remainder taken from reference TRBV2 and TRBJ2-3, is EPEVTQTPSHQVTQMGQEVILRCVPISNHLYFYWYRQILGQKVEFLVSFYNNEISEKSEIFDDQFSVERPDGSNFTLKIRSTKLEDSAMYFCASSVAFTDTQYFGPGTRLTVL.

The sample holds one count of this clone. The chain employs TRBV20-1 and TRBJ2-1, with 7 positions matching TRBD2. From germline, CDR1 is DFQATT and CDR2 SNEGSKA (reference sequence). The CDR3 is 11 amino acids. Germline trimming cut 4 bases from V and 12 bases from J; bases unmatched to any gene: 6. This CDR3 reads CSATPGGGQFF. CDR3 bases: TGCAGTGCTACTCCGGGAGGTGGGCAGTTCTTC.

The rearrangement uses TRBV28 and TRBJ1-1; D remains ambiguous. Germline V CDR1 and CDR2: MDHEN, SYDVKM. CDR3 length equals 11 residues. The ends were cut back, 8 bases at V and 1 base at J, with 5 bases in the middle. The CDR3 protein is CASRQNTEAFF. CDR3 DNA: TGTGCCAGCCGACAGAACACTGAAGCTTTCTTT.

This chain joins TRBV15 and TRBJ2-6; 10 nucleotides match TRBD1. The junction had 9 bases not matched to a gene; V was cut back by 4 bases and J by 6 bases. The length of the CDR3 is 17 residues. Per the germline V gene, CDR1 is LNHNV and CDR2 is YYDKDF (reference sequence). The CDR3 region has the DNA TGTGCCACCAGCACCGGGACAGGGGCCGTTGTGGCCAACGTCCTGACTTTC. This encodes CATSTGTGAVVANVLTF.

The CDR3 sequence is CASRENSNQPQHF. CDR3 bases: TGCGCCAGCCGGGAAAATAGCAATCAGCCCCAGCATTTT. The chain uses TRBV10-2 and TRBJ1-5, with unresolved D. The V end was cut by 8 bases, the J end by 0 bases, with 8 bases between. Germline V CDR1 and CDR2: WSHSY, SAAADI. The CDR3 contains 13 residues.

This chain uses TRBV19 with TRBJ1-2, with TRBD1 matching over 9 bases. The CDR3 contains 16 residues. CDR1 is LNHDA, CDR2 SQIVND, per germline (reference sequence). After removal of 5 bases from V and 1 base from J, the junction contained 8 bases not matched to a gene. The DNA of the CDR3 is TGTGCCAGTAGTGCTGGGACAGGGTGGGGTAACTATGGCTACACCTTC. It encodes CASSAGTGWGNYGYTF.

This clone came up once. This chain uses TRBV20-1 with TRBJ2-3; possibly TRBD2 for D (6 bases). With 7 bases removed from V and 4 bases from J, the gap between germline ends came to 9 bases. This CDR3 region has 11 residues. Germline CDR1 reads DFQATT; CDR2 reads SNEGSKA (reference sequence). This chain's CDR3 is CSGPGADTQYF. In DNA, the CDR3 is TGCAGTGGTCCGGGGGCAGATACGCAGTATTTT.

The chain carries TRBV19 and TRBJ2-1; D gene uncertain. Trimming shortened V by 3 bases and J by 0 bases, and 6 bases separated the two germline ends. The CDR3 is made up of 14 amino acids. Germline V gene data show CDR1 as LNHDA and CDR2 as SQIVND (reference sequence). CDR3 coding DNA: TGTGCCAGTAGTATCGGTAGCTCCTACAATGAGCAGTTCTTC. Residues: CASSIGSSYNEQFF.

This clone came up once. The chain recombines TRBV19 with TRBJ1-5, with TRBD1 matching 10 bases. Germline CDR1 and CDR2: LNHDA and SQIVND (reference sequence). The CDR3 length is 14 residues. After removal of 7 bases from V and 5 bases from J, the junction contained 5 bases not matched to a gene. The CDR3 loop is CASNRQGADQPQHF. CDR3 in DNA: TGTGCCAGTAATAGACAGGGGGCTGATCAGCCCCAGCATTTT.

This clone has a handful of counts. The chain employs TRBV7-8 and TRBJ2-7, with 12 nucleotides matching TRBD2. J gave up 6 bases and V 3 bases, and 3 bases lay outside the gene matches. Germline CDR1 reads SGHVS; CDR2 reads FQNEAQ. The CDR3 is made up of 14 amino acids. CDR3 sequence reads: CASSFRTSGTEQYF. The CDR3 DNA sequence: TGTGCCAGCAGCTTTAGGACTAGCGGGACCGAGCAGTACTTC.

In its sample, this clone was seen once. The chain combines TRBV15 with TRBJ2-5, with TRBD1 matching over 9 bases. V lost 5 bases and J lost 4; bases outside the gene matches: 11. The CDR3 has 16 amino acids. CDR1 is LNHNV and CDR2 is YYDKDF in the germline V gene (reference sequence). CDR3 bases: TGTGCCACCAGCCCCAGGGCTACAGGGGGCCCAGAGACCCAGTACTTC. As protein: CATSPRATGGPETQYF.

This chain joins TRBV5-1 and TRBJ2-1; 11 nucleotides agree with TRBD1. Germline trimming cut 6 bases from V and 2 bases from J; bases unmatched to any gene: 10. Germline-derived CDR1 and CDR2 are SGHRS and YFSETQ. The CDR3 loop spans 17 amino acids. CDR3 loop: CASTASGQGAPYNEQFF. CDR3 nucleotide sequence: TGCGCCAGCACCGCATCAGGACAGGGGGCACCCTACAATGAGCAGTTCTTC.

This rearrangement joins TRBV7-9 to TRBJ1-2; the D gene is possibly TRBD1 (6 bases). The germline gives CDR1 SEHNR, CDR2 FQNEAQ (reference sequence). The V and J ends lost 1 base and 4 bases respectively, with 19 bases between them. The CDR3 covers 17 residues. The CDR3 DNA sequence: TGTGCCAGCAGCTTAGAGACATTAAGGGGGGCCTCCTATGGCTACACCTTC. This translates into CASSLETLRGASYGYTF.